A selection of T cell receptor beta chains follows, all from one sample in a study of OX40 agonist ivuxolimab in advanced cancers. Assay: immunoSEQ multiplex PCR; the TCRdb copy retains only in-frame clones and omits some. The sample records 70,000 to 75,000 clones, around four fifths being singletons. The source was CD4+ or CD8+ T cells sorted from blood, collected in a trial of the OX40 agonist ivuxolimab. The receptors shown here come from an adult with an advanced solid tumor such as melanoma, head and neck, liver or kidney cancer. Both conserved end residues are part of each CDR3. Each record gives: CDR3 DNA, CDR3 protein, V gene, J gene, D gene, clone size. A D gene is named only where the DNA matches it firmly. Not every row has a clone size; where given, it reads once, few, many or a size class.

TGTGCCAGCAGCTTGCCCGCGGGTAGCACAGATACGCAGTATTTT	CASSLPAGSTDTQYF	TRBV5-6	TRBJ2-3	-	once
TGTGCCACCAGCAGGCCGAACTATAGCAATCAGCCCCAGCATTTT	CATSRPNYSNQPQHF	TRBV15	TRBJ1-5	-	few
TGCGCCAGCAGCTTGGGGCACCGGGACAGGGGAAAAAATGAAAAACTGTTTTTT	CASSLGHRDRGKNEKLFF	TRBV5-1	TRBJ1-4	TRBD1	-
TGTGCCAGCAGCCATTTTATTTACGGCGGGGTCCAAGAGACCCAGTACTTC	CASSHFIYGGVQETQYF	TRBV14	TRBJ2-5	-	-
TGTGCCAGCAGTTACTCTAGGGAGAACACTGAAGCTTTCTTT	CASSYSRENTEAFF	TRBV6-6	TRBJ1-1	-	-
TGTGCCAGCTCACGGACCGGGACAGGTGACACCGGGGAGCTGTTTTTT	CASSRTGTGDTGELFF	TRBV28	TRBJ2-2	TRBD1	-
TGTGCCAGCAGCTTAGCGTTGGGTGGACAGGGGGCATACTATGGCTACACCTTC	CASSLALGGQGAYYGYTF	TRBV7-6	TRBJ1-2	TRBD1	-
TGTGCCGCACACCCCCCGGGGCAGGGAGGCTATGGCTACACCTTC	CAAHPPGQGGYGYTF	TRBV28	TRBJ1-2	-	once
TGTGCCAGTAGTATGGGTACCGCGAACACTGAAGCTTTCTTT	CASSMGTANTEAFF	TRBV19	TRBJ1-1	-	-
TGTGCCAGCTCTGGGCAGGGAACCTACGAGCAGTACTTC	CASSGQGTYEQYF	TRBV18	TRBJ2-7	-	-